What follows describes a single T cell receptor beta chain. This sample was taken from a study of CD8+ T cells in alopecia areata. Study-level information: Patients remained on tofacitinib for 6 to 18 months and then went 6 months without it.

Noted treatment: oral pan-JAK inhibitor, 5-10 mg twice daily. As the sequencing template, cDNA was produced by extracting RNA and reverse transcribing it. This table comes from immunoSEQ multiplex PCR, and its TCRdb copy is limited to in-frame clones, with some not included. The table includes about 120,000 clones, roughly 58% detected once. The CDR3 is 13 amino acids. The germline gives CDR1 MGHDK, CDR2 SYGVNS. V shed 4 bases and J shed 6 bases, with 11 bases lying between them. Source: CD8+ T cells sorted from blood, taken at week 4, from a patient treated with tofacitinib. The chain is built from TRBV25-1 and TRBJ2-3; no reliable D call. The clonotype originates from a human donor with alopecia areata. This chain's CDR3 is CASSVGGRDTQYF. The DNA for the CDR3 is TGTGCCAGCAGTGTTGGTGGGCGGGATACGCAGTATTTT. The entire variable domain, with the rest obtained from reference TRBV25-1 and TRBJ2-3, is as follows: EADIYQTPRYLVIGTGKKITLECSQTMGHDKMYWYQQDPGMELHLIHYSYGVNSTEKGDLSSESTVSRIRTEHFPLTLESARPSHTSQYLCASSVGGRDTQYFGPGTRLTVL.